Shown below are 15 T cell receptor beta chains from a single sample sequenced in a study of T cell repertoires in aging, cancer and after chemotherapy. TCR beta rearrangements were amplified from peripheral blood genomic DNA. Rearranged V-D-J TRB sequences were amplified with a mixed TRB-A/B primer pool. Using its own MiXCR run on the multiplex PCR reads, TCRdb lists one record per CDR3 protein. The table includes over 2,000 distinct CDR3 sequences, over 30% detected once. The sample was blood. All receptors derive from a human donor with a solid tumor.

This clonotype came up a few times. The rearrangement uses TRBV18 and TRBJ1-1; D is undetermined. With 1 base removed from V and 10 bases from J, the gap between germline ends came to 10 bases. Germline CDR1 KGHSH, CDR2 LQKENI. This CDR3 contains 12 residues. The CDR3: CASSPLTEIAFF. CDR3 DNA: TGTGCCAGCTCACCACTAACCGAGATAGCTTTCTTT.

This clonotype was observed a few times. CDR3 coding DNA: TGTGCCAGCAGCTGGGATGGTGGCAATCAGCCCCAGCATTTT. Its translation is CASSWDGGNQPQHF. The rearrangement links TRBV7-2 to TRBJ1-5; D remains ambiguous. Germline values: CDR1 SGHTA, CDR2 FQGNSA. V was shortened by 4 bases and J by 2 bases, with 9 bases between the two germline ends. This CDR3 is built from 14 residues.

This clonotype was observed a few times. As DNA, the CDR3 is TGTGCCAGCAGCTTTGGGTTCCGCGAGCAGTACTTC. Its protein is CASSFGFREQYF. This sequence joins TRBV7-9 and TRBJ2-7; D is unresolved. V was pared by 3 bases and J by 6 bases, with 9 bases between. Germline V gene lookup returns CDR1 SEHNR and CDR2 FQNEAQ (reference sequence). The CDR3 has 12 residues.

This rearrangement joins TRBV5-6 to TRBJ2-2; 11 bases line up with TRBD1. Germline assignment: CDR1 SGHDT and CDR2 YYEEEE. Unmatched junction bases numbered 11, after V lost 3 bases and J lost 7 bases. This CDR3 has 17 residues. Here the CDR3 DNA reads TGTGCCAGCAGCTCGCATGAGGACAGGGGGCTCGGCGGGGAGCTGTTTTTT. This sequence encodes CASSSHEDRGLGGELFF. The full variable domain, rest sourced from reference TRBV5-6 and TRBJ2-2, is DAGVTQSPTHLIKTRGQQVTLRCSPKSGHDTVSWYQQALGQGPQFIFQYYEEEERQRGNFPDRFSGHQFPNYSSELNVNALLLGDSALYLCASSSHEDRGLGGELFFGEGSRLTVL.

This clonotype turned up a few times. The chain couples TRBV30 to TRBJ2-5; 9 positions agree with TRBD1. The CDR3 is 15 residues long. The germline gives CDR1 GTSNPN, CDR2 SVGIG (reference sequence). After removal of 2 bases from V and 1 base from J, the junction contained 5 bases not matched to a gene. This CDR3 reads CAWSLLGQGQETQYF. The CDR3 DNA is TGTGCCTGGAGTCTCCTGGGACAGGGCCAAGAGACCCAGTACTTC.

Points on this clonotype: This may come from a read error, since a much larger clone is one base off. V usage is TRBV6-5 and J usage is TRBJ2-7, with D maybe TRBD2 (6 bases). The length of the CDR3 is 14 residues. V was cut by 2 bases and J by 7 bases, with 15 bases left in between. CDR1 and CDR2 from the germline V gene are MNHEY and SVGAGI. The CDR3 reads CASSYTPGRDEQYF. The CDR3 DNA follows: TGTGCCAGCAGTTACACGCCGGGGCGGGATGAGCAGTACTTC.

This clonotype was observed a few times. J is TRBJ1-1 and V is TRBV7-2; D is undetermined. V was cut by 6 bases and J by 1 base, with 12 bases left in between. There are 14 residues in the CDR3. Germline CDR1 SGHTA, CDR2 FQGNSA. CDR3: CASRLGQANTEAFF. The CDR3 bases are TGTGCCAGCAGGCTAGGGCAGGCGAACACTGAAGCTTTCTTT.

By share, this clonotype counts as medium-sized. The chain recombines TRBV6-2 or TRBV6-3 with TRBJ2-7, with D unclear. With 5 bases removed from V and 12 bases from J, the gap between germline ends came to 17 bases. CDR1 is MNHEY and CDR2 is SVGEGT in the germline V gene. This CDR3 is 12 amino acids long. CDR3 bases: TGTGCCAGCAGTCCTCCCCTTCGAGCACCGTACTTC. It codes for CASSPPLRAPYF.

As regards this clonotype: The junction and the germline gene differ at one end; a read error may be behind it. The chain has TRBV13 and TRBJ1-5; 7 bases agree with TRBD1. The CDR3 sequence is 15 residues long. Per germline, CDR1 PRHDT and CDR2 FYEKMQ (reference sequence). The CDR3 sequence is CASTLGTGAGQPQHF. The CDR3 region has the DNA TGTGCCAGCACCTTAGGTACAGGGGCTGGACAGCCCCAGCATTTT. The complete variable domain, with remaining parts taken from reference TRBV13 and TRBJ1-5, reads AAGVIQSPRHLIKEKRETATLKCYPIPRHDTVYWYQQGPGQDPQFLISFYEKMQSDKGSIPDRFSAQQFSDYHSELNMSSLELGDSALYFCASTLGTGAGQPQHFGDGTRLSIL.

A note on this clonotype: A read error may explain this, as a much larger clone is one base away. V gene TRBV6-5 combines with J gene TRBJ1-2; 10 positions match TRBD1. The CDR3 length is 13 residues. CDR1 and CDR2 from the germline V gene are MNHEY and SVGAGI. With 5 bases clipped from V and 12 bases from J, the junction kept 9 bases outside the gene matches. The CDR3 protein is CASSRQGARGHTF. CDR3 bases: TGTGCCAGCAGTCGACAGGGGGCTCGAGGCCACACCTTC.

V gene TRBV6-2 or TRBV6-3 combines with J gene TRBJ1-1; 10 nucleotides match TRBD1. Germline CDR1 MNHEY, CDR2 SVGEGT. The CDR3 extends over 16 amino acids. Germline trimming cut 5 bases from V and 1 base from J; bases unmatched to any gene: 7. As DNA, the CDR3 is TGTGCCAGCAGTCCATCCCGGACAGGGGGGAACACTGAAGCTTTCTTT. Translation: CASSPSRTGGNTEAFF.

The chain couples TRBV7-2 to TRBJ1-5, with D uncertain. The CDR3 totals 15 residues. CDR1 and CDR2 from the germline V gene are SGHTA and FQGNSA. Between the trimmed V and J ends, which lost 2 bases and 3 bases, there was a span of 11 bases. The CDR3 DNA follows: TGTGCCAGCAGCTTAAGTCTAGGGCCCAATCAGCCCCAGCATTTT. Protein sequence: CASSLSLGPNQPQHF. Based on the CDR3 plus reference TRBV7-2 and TRBJ1-5, the full variable domain is GAGVSQSPSNKVTEKGKDVELRCDPISGHTALYWYRQSLGQGLEFLIYFQGNSAPDKSGLPSDRFSAERTGGSVSTLTIQRTQQEDSAVYLCASSLSLGPNQPQHFGDGTRLSIL.

This clonotype rates as medium-sized. This CDR3 reads CASSMGTKSYEQYF. CDR3 sequence (DNA): TGTGCCAGCAGTATGGGGACAAAGTCCTACGAGCAGTACTTC. The chain carries TRBV6-6 and TRBJ2-7; tentatively, D is TRBD1 (6 bases). The CDR3 runs 14 residues. Germline V gives CDR1 MNHNY, CDR2 SVGAGI (reference sequence). Trimming took 5 bases from V and 1 from J, leaving 12 bases between them.

The chain uses TRBV7-3 and TRBJ2-1, with 7 bases fitting TRBD1. The CDR3 has 15 amino acids. Germline lookup yields CDR1 SGHTA and CDR2 FQGTGA. V lost 5 bases to trimming and J lost 0 bases; unmatched junction nucleotides: 4. CDR3 region: CASSRDRGSYNEQFF. The CDR3 DNA follows: TGTGCCAGCAGCAGGGACAGAGGCTCCTACAATGAGCAGTTCTTC.

CDR3 protein: CASSWGQRSTGELFF. The CDR3 bases are TGTGCCAGCAGCTGGGGACAGCGTAGCACCGGGGAGCTGTTTTTT. The gene calls are TRBV5-6 and TRBJ2-2, with 7 bases that match TRBD1. After removal of 3 bases from V and 4 bases from J, the junction contained 6 bases not matched to a gene. The CDR3 is 15 amino acids. Looked up from germline, CDR1 is SGHDT and CDR2 is YYEEEE.